This section outlines one T cell receptor beta chain sequence together with its context. Which antigen it targets is not known. One base away there is no much larger clone; base qualities are not given. The data stem from a study of robustness of blood B and T cell sequencing listed by TCRdb under 2018. In terms of the full investigation: The study aimed to determine how much peripheral blood is needed to reliably characterize an individual's TCRbeta and IgG repertoires. As technical replicates, two replicate TCRbeta cDNA libraries were prepared from one shared RNA pool derived from a single 10 ml draw. Each of the approximately 10 independently drawn blood samples had its TCRbeta and IgG repertoires measured. The research as a whole found: When 3 or 4 tubes (about 30-45 ml blood) were combined, saturation was approached in coverage of the top 10,000 TCRbeta clonotypes. Overlap of rare TCRbeta clonotypes did not improve with pooling tubes, implying much larger blood volumes would be needed to capture them. TCRbeta rarefaction curves did not fully plateau, suggesting under-sequencing or many low-abundance clonotypes. Across technical replicate libraries, about 95% of the top 10,000 TCRbeta clonotypes in one library were also found in the other. Every single 10 ml sample contained the 1,000 most abundant TCRbeta clonotypes from the pooled draws. Because EDTA tubes had to be fractionated immediately, the use of EDTA tubes in multi-site collections was limited. One pair of TCRbeta libraries showed evidence of cross-contamination, likely from batch processing; the shared UMI-sequence pairs were removed.

mRNA, which captures expressed receptors, was used instead of genomic DNA for quantification of TCRbeta repertoires. Leukocytes from the buffy coat were collected into Trizol, and RNA was extracted using the Direct-zol RNA MiniPrep Plus kit with no cell sorting. To separate plasma, buffy coat and red blood cells, EDTA blood tubes were immediately centrifuged at 4 degrees C. The library was made by PCR. The sequencing machine was an Illumina MiSeq. Synthesis of cDNA relied on SMARTScribe reverse transcriptase together with a 5' template-switch oligo that added a universal priming site. Each cDNA molecule was tagged by a 12-nucleotide random unique molecular identifier (UMI) carried on the template-switch oligo. During reverse transcription, chain-specific reverse primers targeted TCRbeta transcripts. Residual template-switch adapters were removed by uracil DNA glycosylase treatment, and cDNA was purified using a Qiagen MinElute kit. For the first PCR, KAPA HiFi HotStart ReadyMix was used for around 25 cycles, with amplification split across four 50 ul reactions containing step-out primers. Before further amplification, first-round PCR products were gel-purified. Illumina Nextera adapters were attached in a second roughly 8-cycle PCR, after which libraries were purified and pooled. For each TCRbeta molecule, the UMI barcode was captured by a 50-nucleotide 5' read. Regarding the original processing steps: Using the MIGEC toolkit, reads were grouped by UMI into consensus reads. PEAR was used to merge forward and reverse consensus reads, producing the final reads. A custom decontamination script removed identical UMI-sequence pairs shared across libraries, treating them as cross-sample contamination. V(D)J assignment and CDR3 extraction were performed with MIGMAP, a wrapper around IgBLAST. TCR clonotypes were defined by identical V gene, J gene and CDR3 amino acid sequence; CDR1 and CDR2 were not sequenced. TCRdb's own reprocessing of the public reads used fastp at Q25 and MiXCR and kept productive beta chains. Rows are unified per CDR3 protein, each entry keeping the most common DNA and genes. These V and J calls are TCRdb output, not the study's own analysis. This sample has thousands of distinct CDR3 sequences in its table, and 50% of those were observed once. The biggest ten clones account for 20% to 25% of the sample.

The germline V gene supplies CDR1 MRHNA and CDR2 SNTAGT. The CDR3 contains 13 residues, cysteine and phenylalanine counted. Only the CDR3 portion is preserved as DNA: 39 bases, with reading frame beginning at the first base. Trimming leaves V shorter by 6 bases and J shorter by 9 bases, with the junction holding 4 bases beyond the gene matches. The sample comprised peripheral blood. This sequence uses TRBV6-4 and TRBJ1-6; TRBD1 matches 8 bases in the middle. The clonotype originates from a human donor in good health. CDR3 reads: CASRDRVGSPLHF. DNA sequence: TGTGCCAGCAGGGACAGGGTCGGTTCACCCCTCCACTTT.